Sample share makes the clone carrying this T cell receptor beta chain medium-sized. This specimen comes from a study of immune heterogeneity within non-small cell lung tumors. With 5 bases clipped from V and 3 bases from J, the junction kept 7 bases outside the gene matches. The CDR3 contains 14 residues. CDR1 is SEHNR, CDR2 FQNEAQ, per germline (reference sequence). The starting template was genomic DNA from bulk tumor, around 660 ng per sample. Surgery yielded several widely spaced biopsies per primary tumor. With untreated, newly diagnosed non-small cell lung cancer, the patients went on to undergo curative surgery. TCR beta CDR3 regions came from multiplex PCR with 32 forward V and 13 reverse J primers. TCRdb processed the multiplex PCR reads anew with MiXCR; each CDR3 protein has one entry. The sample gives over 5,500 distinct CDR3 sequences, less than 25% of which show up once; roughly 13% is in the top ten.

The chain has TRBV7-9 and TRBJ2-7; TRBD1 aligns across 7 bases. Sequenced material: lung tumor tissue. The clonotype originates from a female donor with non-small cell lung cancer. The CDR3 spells CASSKGQQGYEQYF. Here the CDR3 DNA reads TGTGCCAGCAGCAAGGGACAGCAGGGCTACGAGCAGTACTTC.